Presented here are 2 T cell receptor beta chains from one specimen sequenced in a study of post-analysis software for immune sequencing data. The authors incorporated unique molecular identifiers into the TCR beta cDNA libraries. TCRdb re-analysed the PCR reads in MiXCR, keeping a single row per CDR3 protein. The sample contains about 820,000 distinct CDR3 sequences, roughly 50% of which appear only once. No antigens are known for them. Study-wide results and limits: Higher frequency in patients than in controls was seen for roughly five TRBV segments, with TRBV5-6, TRBV5-1 and TRBV20-1 among them.

What was sequenced was blood. The receptors originated from a girl between 5 and 17 years old with multiple sclerosis.

The CDR3, as DNA: TGCAGTGCTAGTCCCCAGCGAAGAAGGGTCAACGAGCAGTACTTC. Translating it yields CSASPQRRRVNEQYF. The chain employs TRBV20-1 and TRBJ2-7; D unresolved. Trimming took 3 bases from V and 5 from J, leaving 20 bases between them. CDR3 length equals 15 residues. In germline, CDR1 is DFQATT, CDR2 SNEGSKA (reference sequence).

This clonotype was detected only a few times. V usage is TRBV29-1 and J usage is TRBJ2-1; perhaps D is TRBD1 or TRBD2 (5 bases each). The CDR3 spans 14 residues. With 7 bases removed from V and 6 bases from J, the gap between germline ends came to 19 bases. Germline V lookup: CDR1 SQVTM, CDR2 ANQGSEA. In DNA form, the CDR3 reads TGCAGCGCCAAGAGGGGCACTAGTATCAATGAGCAGTTCTTC. It translates to CSAKRGTSINEQFF.